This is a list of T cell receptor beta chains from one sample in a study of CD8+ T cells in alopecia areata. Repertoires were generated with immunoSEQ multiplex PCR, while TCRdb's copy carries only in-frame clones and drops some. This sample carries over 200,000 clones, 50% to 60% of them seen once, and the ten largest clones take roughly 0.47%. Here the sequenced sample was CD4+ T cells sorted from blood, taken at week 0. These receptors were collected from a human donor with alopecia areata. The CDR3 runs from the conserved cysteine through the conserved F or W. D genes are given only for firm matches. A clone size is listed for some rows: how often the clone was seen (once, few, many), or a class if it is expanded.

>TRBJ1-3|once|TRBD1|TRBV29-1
TGCAGCGCCCGGGACAGGGGACACACCATATATTTT
CSARDRGHTIYF
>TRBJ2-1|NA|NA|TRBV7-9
TGTGCCAGCAGCTTTGCGGGGACAAGCTACAATGAGCAGTTCTTC
CASSFAGTSYNEQFF
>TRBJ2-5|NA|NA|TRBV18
TGTGCCAGCTCCCGGACAGTGCAAGAGACCCAGTACTTC
CASSRTVQETQYF
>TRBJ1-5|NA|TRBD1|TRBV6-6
TGTGCCAGCAGTACAGACAGGGTGCCCGGCCAGCCCCAGCATTTT
CASSTDRVPGQPQHF
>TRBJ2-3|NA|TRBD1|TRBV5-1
TGCGCCAGCAGCCCAGGGACAGGGGGCACAGATACGCAGTATTTT
CASSPGTGGTDTQYF
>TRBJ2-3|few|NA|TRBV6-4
TGTGCCAGCAGCGGGGACTCCCGCACAGATACGCAGTATTTT
CASSGDSRTDTQYF
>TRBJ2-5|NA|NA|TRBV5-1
TGCGCCAGCAGGACAGACCAAGAGACCCAGTACTTC
CASRTDQETQYF
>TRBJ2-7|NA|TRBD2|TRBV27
TGTGCCAGCAGTGGGACTATTGGCATCCACGAGCAGTACTTC
CASSGTIGIHEQYF
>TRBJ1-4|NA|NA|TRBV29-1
TGCAGCGCCCACAGTGGGAATGAAAAACTGTTTTTT
CSAHSGNEKLFF
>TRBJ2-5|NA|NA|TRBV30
TGTGCCTGGGGAACGTGGGAGACCCAGTACTTC
CAWGTWETQYF
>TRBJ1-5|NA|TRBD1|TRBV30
TGTGCCTGGGCCGGGACAGGGGAAGGTCAGCCCCAGCATTTT
CAWAGTGEGQPQHF
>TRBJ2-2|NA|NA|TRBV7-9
TGTGCCAGCAGCTTAGCCAGCCCGATCTTTTATACCGGGGAGCTGTTTTTT
CASSLASPIFYTGELFF
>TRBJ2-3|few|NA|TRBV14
TGTGCCAGCAGCCAAGTTTCTACGCAGTATTTT
CASSQVSTQYF
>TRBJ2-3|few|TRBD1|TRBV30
TGTGCCTGGAAGGACAGGGGGCATGGAGATACGCAGTATTTT
CAWKDRGHGDTQYF
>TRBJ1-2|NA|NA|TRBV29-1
TGCAGCGTTGAAGATCTCACGCCTATATGGGGCTCTGGCTACACCTTC
CSVEDLTPIWGSGYTF
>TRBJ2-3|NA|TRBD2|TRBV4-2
TGTGCCAGCAGCCTCGAGCGGGACCGCACAGATACGCAGTATTTT
CASSLERDRTDTQYF
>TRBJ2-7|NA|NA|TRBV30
TGTGCCTGGAGTGTTTTCGGGGTCTCCTACGAGCAGTACTTC
CAWSVFGVSYEQYF
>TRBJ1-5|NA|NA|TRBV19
TGTGCCAGTAACGGATTTCCCAGCAATCAGCCCCAGCATTTT
CASNGFPSNQPQHF
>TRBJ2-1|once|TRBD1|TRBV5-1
TGCGCCAGCAGTACGCAAGGACAGGGGGCGCGGAATGAGCAGTTCTTC
CASSTQGQGARNEQFF
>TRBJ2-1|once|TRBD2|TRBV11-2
TGTGCCAGCAGCTTAGGGTCTTGGGCTAGCGGGGGGCATGAGCAGTTCTTC
CASSLGSWASGGHEQFF
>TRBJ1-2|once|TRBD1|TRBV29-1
TGCAGCGGTACCCCGGGACAGGGTGAAGGCTACACCTTC
CSGTPGQGEGYTF
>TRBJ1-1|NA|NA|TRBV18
TGTGCCAGCTCACCAAGTTCTCTAGCCCTTGGAGCTTTCTTT
CASSPSSLALGAFF
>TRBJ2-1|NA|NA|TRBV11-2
TGTGCCAGCAGCCAACTAGGGAGTCTTTACAATGAGCAGTTCTTC
CASSQLGSLYNEQFF
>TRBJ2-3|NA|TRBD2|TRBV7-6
TGTGCCAGCAGCTTGGTAGCGGGAGGAACCGGCACAGATACGCAGTATTTT
CASSLVAGGTGTDTQYF
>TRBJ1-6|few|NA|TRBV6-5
TGTGCCAGCAGTTACTCCAACGGGGCACCCCTCCACTTT
CASSYSNGAPLHF
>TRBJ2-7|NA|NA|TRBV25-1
TGTGCCAGCGAAACGGACAGCGATCCCTACGAGCAGTACTTC
CASETDSDPYEQYF
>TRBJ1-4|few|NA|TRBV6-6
TGTGCCAGCAGTTACTCGATACGGGGGAGGAGCGAAAAACTGTTTTTT
CASSYSIRGRSEKLFF
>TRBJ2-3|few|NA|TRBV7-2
TGTGCCAGCAGCTTAGACCGAGATACGCAGTATTTT
CASSLDRDTQYF
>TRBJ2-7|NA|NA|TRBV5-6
TGTGCCAGCAGCTTGAGACTAGTTACCTACGAGCAGTACTTC
CASSLRLVTYEQYF
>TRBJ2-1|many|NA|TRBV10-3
TGTGCCATCAGTGGGACAGACTCCTACAATGAGCAGTTCTTC
CAISGTDSYNEQFF
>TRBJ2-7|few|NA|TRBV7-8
TGTGCCAGCAGCTTAGACAGCTCCTACGAGCAGTACTTC
CASSLDSSYEQYF
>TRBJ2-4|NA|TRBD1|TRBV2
TGTGCCAGCCGAAGACAGGGTGAGAGGAACATTCAGTACTTC
CASRRQGERNIQYF
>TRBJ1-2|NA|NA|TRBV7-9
TGTGCCAGCAGCTTAGTTTTTACTGGCTATGGCTACACCTTC
CASSLVFTGYGYTF
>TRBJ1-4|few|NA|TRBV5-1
TGCGCCAGCAGGTTGGGGATAACCGAAGGAAAACTGTTTTTT
CASRLGITEGKLFF
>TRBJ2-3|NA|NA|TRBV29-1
TGCAGCGTTGAAAAAGTTCGGGGGCCCGGGACAGATACGCAGTATTTT
CSVEKVRGPGTDTQYF
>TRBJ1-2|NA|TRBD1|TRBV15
TGTGCCACCAGCGATCAACAGGGGTTCTATGGCTACACCTTC
CATSDQQGFYGYTF
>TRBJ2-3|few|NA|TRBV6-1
TGTGCCAGCAGTGAGCGAGTGGGATTCACAGATACGCAGTATTTT
CASSERVGFTDTQYF
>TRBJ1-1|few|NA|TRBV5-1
TGCGCCAGCAGCACAGAAGGACAGTACACTGAAGCTTTCTTT
CASSTEGQYTEAFF
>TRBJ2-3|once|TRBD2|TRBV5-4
TGTGCCAGCAGCTTGGTCCTAGCGGGGAAAAGAGATACGCAGTATTTT
CASSLVLAGKRDTQYF
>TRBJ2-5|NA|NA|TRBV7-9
TGTGCCAGCAGGACCGGGGCCGCGGAGACCCAGTACTTC
CASRTGAAETQYF
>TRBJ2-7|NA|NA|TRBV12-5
TGTGCTAGTGGTAGGAGGGACTTCGCAACGTCCTACGAGCAGTACTTC
CASGRRDFATSYEQYF